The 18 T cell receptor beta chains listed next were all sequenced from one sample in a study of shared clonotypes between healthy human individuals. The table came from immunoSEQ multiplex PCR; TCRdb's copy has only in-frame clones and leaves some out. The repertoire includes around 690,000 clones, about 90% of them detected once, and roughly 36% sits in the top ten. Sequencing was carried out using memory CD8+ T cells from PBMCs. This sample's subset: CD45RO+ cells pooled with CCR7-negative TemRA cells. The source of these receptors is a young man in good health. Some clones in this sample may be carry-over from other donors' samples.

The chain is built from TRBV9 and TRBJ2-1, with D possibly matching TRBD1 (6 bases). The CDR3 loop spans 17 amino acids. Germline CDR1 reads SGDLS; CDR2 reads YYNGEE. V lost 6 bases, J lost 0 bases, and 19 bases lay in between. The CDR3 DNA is TGTGCCAGCACCCTAGGGGGTGGCGGTGGCTCCTACAATGAGCAGTTCTTC. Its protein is CASTLGGGGGSYNEQFF. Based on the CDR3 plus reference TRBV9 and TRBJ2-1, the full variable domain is DSGVTQTPKHLITATGQRVTLRCSPRSGDLSVYWYQQSLDQGLQFLIQYYNGEERAKGNILERFSAQQFPDLHSELNLSSLELGDSALYFCASTLGGGGGSYNEQFFGPGTRLTVL.

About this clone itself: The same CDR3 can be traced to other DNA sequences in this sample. The CDR3 DNA is TGTGCCAGCAGTTTGGACCGCTCCTACGAGCAGTACTTC. Residues: CASSLDRSYEQYF. The V call is TRBV27, the J call TRBJ2-7; the D is unclear. The CDR3 has 13 residues. Germline assignment: CDR1 MNHEY and CDR2 SMNVEV (reference sequence). Trimming took 3 bases from V and 0 from J, leaving 6 bases between them.

The CDR3, as DNA: TGTGCCAGCAGTGTACCTAGCGGGAGGATCTCCTACGAGCAGTACTTC. Amino acids: CASSVPSGRISYEQYF. The chain combines TRBV2 with TRBJ2-7; 11 bases are shared with TRBD2. V was pared by 4 bases and J by 0 bases, with 5 bases of the junction left unmatched. The CDR3 contains 16 residues. Germline V lookup: CDR1 SNHLY, CDR2 FYNNEI.

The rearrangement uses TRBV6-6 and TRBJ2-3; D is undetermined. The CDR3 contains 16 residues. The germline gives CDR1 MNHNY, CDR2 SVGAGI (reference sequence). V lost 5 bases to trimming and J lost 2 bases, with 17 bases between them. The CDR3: CASSLRQNPNTDTQYF. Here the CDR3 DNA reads TGTGCCAGCAGTCTGCGCCAGAACCCCAACACAGATACGCAGTATTTT.

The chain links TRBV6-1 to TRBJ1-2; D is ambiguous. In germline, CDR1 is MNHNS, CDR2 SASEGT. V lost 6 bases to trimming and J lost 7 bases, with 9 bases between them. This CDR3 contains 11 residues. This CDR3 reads CASSLPVGYTF. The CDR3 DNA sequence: TGTGCCAGCAGCCTACCAGTTGGCTACACCTTC.

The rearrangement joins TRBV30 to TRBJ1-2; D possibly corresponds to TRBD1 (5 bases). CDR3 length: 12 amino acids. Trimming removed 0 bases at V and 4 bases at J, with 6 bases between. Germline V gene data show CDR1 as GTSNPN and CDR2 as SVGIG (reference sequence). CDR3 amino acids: CAWSVQAYGYTF. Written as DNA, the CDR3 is TGTGCCTGGAGTGTACAGGCCTATGGCTACACCTTC.

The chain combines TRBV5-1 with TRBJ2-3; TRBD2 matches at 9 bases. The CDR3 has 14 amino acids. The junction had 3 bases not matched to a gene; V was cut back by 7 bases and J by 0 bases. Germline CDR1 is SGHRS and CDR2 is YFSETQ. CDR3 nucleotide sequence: TGCGCCAGCGGCGCGGGAGGGAGCACAGATACGCAGTATTTT. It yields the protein CASGAGGSTDTQYF.

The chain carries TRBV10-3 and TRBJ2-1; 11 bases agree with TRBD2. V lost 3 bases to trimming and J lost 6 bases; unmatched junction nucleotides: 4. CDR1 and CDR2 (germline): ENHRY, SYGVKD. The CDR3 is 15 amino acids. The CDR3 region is CAISEAGTSGNEQFF. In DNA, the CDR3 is TGTGCCATCAGTGAAGCCGGGACTAGCGGCAATGAGCAGTTCTTC.

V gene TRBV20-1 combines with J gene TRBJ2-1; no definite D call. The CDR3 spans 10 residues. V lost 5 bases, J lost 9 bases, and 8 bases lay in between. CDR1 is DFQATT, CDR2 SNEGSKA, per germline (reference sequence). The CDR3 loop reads CSALASEQFF. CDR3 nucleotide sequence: TGCAGTGCTTTAGCTTCTGAGCAGTTCTTC.

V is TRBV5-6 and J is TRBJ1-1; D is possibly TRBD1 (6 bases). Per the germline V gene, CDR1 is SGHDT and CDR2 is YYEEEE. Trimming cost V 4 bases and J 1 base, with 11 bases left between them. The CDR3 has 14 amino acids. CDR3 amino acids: CASSRTTGNTEAFF. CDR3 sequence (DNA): TGTGCCAGCAGCCGCACGACAGGGAACACTGAAGCTTTCTTT.

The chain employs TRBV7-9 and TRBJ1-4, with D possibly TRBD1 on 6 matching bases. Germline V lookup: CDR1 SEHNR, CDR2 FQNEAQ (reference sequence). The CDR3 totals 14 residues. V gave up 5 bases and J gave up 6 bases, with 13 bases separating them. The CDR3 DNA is TGTGCCAGCAGCATACAGGGACCCGATGAAAAACTGTTTTTT. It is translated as CASSIQGPDEKLFF.

CDR3 in DNA: TGTGCCAGCAGCTTAACCGGGGTAGGCCACAATGAGCAGTTCTTC. Translating it yields CASSLTGVGHNEQFF. V usage is TRBV7-3 and J usage is TRBJ2-1; a possible D gene is TRBD2 (5 bases). This CDR3 has 15 amino acids. CDR1 is SGHTA, CDR2 FQGTGA, per germline. V was shortened by 0 bases and J by 5 bases, with 11 bases between the two germline ends.

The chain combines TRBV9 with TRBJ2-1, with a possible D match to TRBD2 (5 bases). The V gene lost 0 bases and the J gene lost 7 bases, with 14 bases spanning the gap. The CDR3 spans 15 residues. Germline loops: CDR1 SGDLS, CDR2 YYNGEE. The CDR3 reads CASSVDILASNEQFF. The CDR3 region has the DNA TGTGCCAGCAGCGTAGATATTCTAGCATCGAATGAGCAGTTCTTC.

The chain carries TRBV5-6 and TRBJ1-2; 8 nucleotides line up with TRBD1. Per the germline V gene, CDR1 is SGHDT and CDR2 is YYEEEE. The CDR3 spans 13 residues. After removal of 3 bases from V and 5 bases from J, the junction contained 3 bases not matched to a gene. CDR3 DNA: TGTGCCAGCAGCTCGGACAGGGTTTATGGCTACACCTTC. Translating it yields CASSSDRVYGYTF.

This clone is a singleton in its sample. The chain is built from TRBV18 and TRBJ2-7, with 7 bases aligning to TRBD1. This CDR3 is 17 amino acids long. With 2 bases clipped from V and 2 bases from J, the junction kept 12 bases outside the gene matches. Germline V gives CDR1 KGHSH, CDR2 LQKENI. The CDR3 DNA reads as TGTGCCAGCTCACCAGAAGAAGGGACAGCTAGTCCCTACGAGCAGTACTTC. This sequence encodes CASSPEEGTASPYEQYF.

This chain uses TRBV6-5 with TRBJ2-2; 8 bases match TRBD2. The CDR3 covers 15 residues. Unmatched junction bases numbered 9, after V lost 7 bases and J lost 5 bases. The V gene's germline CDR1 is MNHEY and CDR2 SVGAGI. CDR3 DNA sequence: TGTGCCAGCACCGTAGCGGGGAGCGGGACCGGGGAGCTGTTTTTT. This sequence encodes CASTVAGSGTGELFF.

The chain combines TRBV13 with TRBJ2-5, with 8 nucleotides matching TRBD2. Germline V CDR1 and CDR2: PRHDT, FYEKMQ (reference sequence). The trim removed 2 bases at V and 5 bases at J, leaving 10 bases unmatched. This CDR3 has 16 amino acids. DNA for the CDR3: TGTGCCAGCAGCTTAAGGGGCGAAGCGGGAGTGGAGACCCAGTACTTC. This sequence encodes CASSLRGEAGVETQYF.

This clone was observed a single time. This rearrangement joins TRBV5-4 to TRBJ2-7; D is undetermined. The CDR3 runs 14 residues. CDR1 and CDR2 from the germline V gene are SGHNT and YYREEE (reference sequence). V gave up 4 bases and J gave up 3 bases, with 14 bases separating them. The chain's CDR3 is CASSPIPRSYEQYF. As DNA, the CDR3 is TGTGCCAGCAGCCCTATCCCCCGGAGCTACGAGCAGTACTTC. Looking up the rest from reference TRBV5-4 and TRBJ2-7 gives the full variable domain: ETGVTQSPTHLIKTRGQQVTLRCSSQSGHNTVSWYQQALGQGPQFIFQYYREEENGRGNFPPRFSGLQFPNYSSELNVNALELDDSALYLCASSPIPRSYEQYFGPGTRLTVT.